This TCR beta chain came from a study of T cells in Graves' hyperthyroidism and ophthalmopathy. The investigators amplified TCR beta CDR3 regions from RNA transcripts. When the TCR CDR3 underwent first-round RT-PCR, the HTBI primer set was used. Using its own MiXCR run on the multiplex PCR reads, TCRdb lists one record per CDR3 protein. The repertoire holds some 570,000 distinct CDR3 sequences, over 15% seen once, with roughly 18% in the top ten. V dropped 2 bases and J dropped 4 bases, with 16 bases sitting between them. This CDR3 is 16 amino acids long. The germline gives CDR1 MNHNS, CDR2 SASEGT. Study results and caveats: Ophthalmopathy was predicted by the model a median of 6.5 months ahead of onset. In the analysis, a 13 V-J model separated ophthalmopathy from stable hyperthyroidism.

This clonotype showed up just a few times. The antigen is not known. This chain links TRBV6-1 with TRBJ2-3; D possibly corresponds to TRBD2 (7 bases). The material sequenced was blood. The clonotype was recovered from a woman between 18 and 30 years old with Graves' ophthalmopathy. The CDR3 loop is CASSELRGARADTQYF. The DNA of the CDR3 is TGTGCCAGCAGTGAACTACGGGGGGCGCGCGCAGATACGCAGTATTTT.